These T cell receptor beta chains were read from a single sample in a study of cytomegalovirus exposure and HLA in healthy donors. Produced via immunoSEQ multiplex PCR; TCRdb's table is partial and in-frame only. The table records approximately 87,000 clones, around 81% of them present only once. The sequenced sample was PBMCs. The receptors shown here come from a woman aged 70 to 79 in good health and CMV-seropositive. The CDR3 runs from the conserved cysteine through the conserved F or W. Fields, in order: J gene, D gene, clone size, V gene, CDR3 DNA, CDR3 protein. D genes are given only for firm matches. Size tells how often a clone was seen (once, few, many) or the class of an expanded clone, and some rows leave it out.

j_gene: TRBJ2-4
d_gene: -
abundance: -
v_gene: TRBV5-5
CDR3nt: TGTGCCAGCAGCTTGAGGTCGGAGGCCAAAAACATTCAGTACTTC
CDR3aa: CASSLRSEAKNIQYF

j_gene: TRBJ1-1
d_gene: -
abundance: -
v_gene: TRBV7-8
CDR3nt: TGTGCCAGTATACAGGGTCTGGAGACTGAAGCTTTCTTT
CDR3aa: CASIQGLETEAFF

j_gene: TRBJ1-2
d_gene: TRBD1
abundance: once
v_gene: TRBV9
CDR3nt: TGTGCCAGCAGCCCGTATAGGACAGGGGGTGGCTACACCTTC
CDR3aa: CASSPYRTGGGYTF

j_gene: TRBJ2-2
d_gene: TRBD1
abundance: -
v_gene: TRBV7-3
CDR3nt: TGTGCCAGCAGCTACGACAGGGTAACCGGGGAGCTGTTTTTT
CDR3aa: CASSYDRVTGELFF

j_gene: TRBJ2-5
d_gene: TRBD2
abundance: -
v_gene: TRBV11-1
CDR3nt: TGTGCCAGCAGCCCCGGCAAAGAACTAGCGGGAGGGACCGAGACCCAGTACTTC
CDR3aa: CASSPGKELAGGTETQYF

j_gene: TRBJ2-7
d_gene: TRBD1
abundance: -
v_gene: TRBV14
CDR3nt: TGTGCCAGCAGCCAAGAAAGAACAGGGGCTTACGAGCAGTACTTC
CDR3aa: CASSQERTGAYEQYF

j_gene: TRBJ2-5
d_gene: -
abundance: -
v_gene: TRBV9
CDR3nt: TGTGCCAGCAGCCCCCGGACAGTGATTGGAGAGACCCAGTACTTC
CDR3aa: CASSPRTVIGETQYF

j_gene: TRBJ1-2
d_gene: TRBD1
abundance: -
v_gene: TRBV5-4
CDR3nt: TGTGCCAGCAGCTTGGGGATCCGGGACAGGGACTTCGGGACCTTC
CDR3aa: CASSLGIRDRDFGTF

j_gene: TRBJ1-2
d_gene: -
abundance: -
v_gene: TRBV29-1
CDR3nt: TGCAGCGTTGAAGCTCCCAGGGACTATGGCTACACCTTC
CDR3aa: CSVEAPRDYGYTF

j_gene: TRBJ2-2
d_gene: -
abundance: -
v_gene: TRBV5-4
CDR3nt: TGTGCCAGCAGCCCCGGGGGAAGGGGATACACCGGGGAGCTGTTTTTT
CDR3aa: CASSPGGRGYTGELFF

j_gene: TRBJ2-5
d_gene: -
abundance: -
v_gene: TRBV30
CDR3nt: TGTGCCTGGAGTGCGACACTGGCCCAGTACTTC
CDR3aa: CAWSATLAQYF

j_gene: TRBJ1-2
d_gene: -
abundance: -
v_gene: TRBV7-9
CDR3nt: TGTGCCAGCAGCCCGACGGAGAATTATGGCTACACCTTC
CDR3aa: CASSPTENYGYTF

j_gene: TRBJ2-7
d_gene: -
abundance: -
v_gene: TRBV5-1
CDR3nt: TGCGCCAGCAGCTCTCCGTTTACCTACGAGCAGTACTTC
CDR3aa: CASSSPFTYEQYF

j_gene: TRBJ1-4
d_gene: -
abundance: -
v_gene: TRBV5-1
CDR3nt: TGCGCCAGCAGCTTGGCCGCAGGGAGGTTTACAACTAATGAAAAACTGTTTTTT
CDR3aa: CASSLAAGRFTTNEKLFF

j_gene: TRBJ2-7
d_gene: TRBD2
abundance: few
v_gene: TRBV7-3
CDR3nt: TGTGCCAGCAGCTTAGAATCTGCGGGAGGGCTGTACGAGCAGTACTTC
CDR3aa: CASSLESAGGLYEQYF

j_gene: TRBJ1-3
d_gene: -
abundance: -
v_gene: TRBV21-1
CDR3nt: TGTGCCAGCAGCTTAGCCCAGGGGTCTGGAAACACCATATATTTT
CDR3aa: CASSLAQGSGNTIYF

j_gene: TRBJ1-1
d_gene: TRBD1
abundance: -
v_gene: TRBV27
CDR3nt: TGTGCCAGCAGTCCCACCGGGACAGGGGCCCTCCTTGAAGCTTTCTTT
CDR3aa: CASSPTGTGALLEAFF

j_gene: TRBJ2-1
d_gene: TRBD2
abundance: few
v_gene: TRBV7-9
CDR3nt: TGTGCCAGCAGCTTGTCACTAGCGGGAGGCACCTACAATGAGCAGTTCTTC
CDR3aa: CASSLSLAGGTYNEQFF

j_gene: TRBJ2-1
d_gene: -
abundance: few
v_gene: TRBV29-1
CDR3nt: TGCAGCGTTGAAGATCAAGTCCCTAGGCAGTTCTTC
CDR3aa: CSVEDQVPRQFF

j_gene: TRBJ2-7
d_gene: -
abundance: -
v_gene: TRBV5-4
CDR3nt: TGTGCCAGCAGCTTCGGGGGGCCCTCCTACGAGCAGTACTTC
CDR3aa: CASSFGGPSYEQYF

j_gene: TRBJ1-1
d_gene: -
abundance: -
v_gene: TRBV19
CDR3nt: TGTGCCAGTTCCGCCCGGGGCACTGAAGCTTTCTTT
CDR3aa: CASSARGTEAFF

j_gene: TRBJ2-3
d_gene: -
abundance: -
v_gene: TRBV7-2
CDR3nt: TGTGCCAGCAGCAAGAGGGAGGACCCGCGGAAAGATACGCAGTATTTT
CDR3aa: CASSKREDPRKDTQYF

j_gene: TRBJ2-7
d_gene: TRBD2
abundance: -
v_gene: TRBV28
CDR3nt: TGTGCCAGCGGACTAGCGGGAGTAGAGCAGTACTTC
CDR3aa: CASGLAGVEQYF

j_gene: TRBJ2-7
d_gene: -
abundance: -
v_gene: TRBV18
CDR3nt: TGTGCCAGCTCACCAGCCAGCGGGCAATCCTACGAGCAGTACTTC
CDR3aa: CASSPASGQSYEQYF

j_gene: TRBJ2-5
d_gene: -
abundance: -
v_gene: TRBV7-2
CDR3nt: TGTGCCAGCAGCAAAGGCTTGGGGGCAATCCAAGAGACCCAGTACTTC
CDR3aa: CASSKGLGAIQETQYF

j_gene: TRBJ1-3
d_gene: -
abundance: -
v_gene: TRBV7-9
CDR3nt: TGTGCCAGCAGCCAATCAGGGGCTCCTGGAAACACCATATATTTT
CDR3aa: CASSQSGAPGNTIYF

j_gene: TRBJ2-6
d_gene: -
abundance: -
v_gene: TRBV11-3
CDR3nt: TGTGCCAGCAGCGGAGCGGACTCTGGGGCCAACGTCCTGACTTTC
CDR3aa: CASSGADSGANVLTF

j_gene: TRBJ2-2
d_gene: -
abundance: once
v_gene: TRBV6-5
CDR3nt: TGTGCCAGCCATCGGACCTTTAGCGTTCCCGGGGAGCTGTTTTTT
CDR3aa: CASHRTFSVPGELFF

j_gene: TRBJ2-1
d_gene: -
abundance: few
v_gene: TRBV5-1
CDR3nt: TGCGCCAGCAGCTTGGCGGTTAGCGCCGTCAATGAGCAGTTCTTC
CDR3aa: CASSLAVSAVNEQFF

j_gene: TRBJ1-4
d_gene: -
abundance: few
v_gene: TRBV2
CDR3nt: TGTGCCAGCAGGGCGGGACGGCGAACAACTAATGAAAAACTGTTTTTT
CDR3aa: CASRAGRRTTNEKLFF

j_gene: TRBJ2-7
d_gene: -
abundance: -
v_gene: TRBV6-5
CDR3nt: TGTGCCAGCAGTTCCCCGGGGAGCGGGCTCTACGAGCAGTACTTC
CDR3aa: CASSSPGSGLYEQYF

j_gene: TRBJ2-7
d_gene: TRBD1
abundance: -
v_gene: TRBV5-4
CDR3nt: TGTGCCAGCAGCTTGCTGGCCGGGACAGGGACCTACGAGCAGTACTTC
CDR3aa: CASSLLAGTGTYEQYF

j_gene: TRBJ2-1
d_gene: TRBD1
abundance: -
v_gene: TRBV7-3
CDR3nt: TGTGCCAGCAGCTCTTACGGGGGACAGGGGGCAAGAGAGCAGTTCTTC
CDR3aa: CASSSYGGQGAREQFF

j_gene: TRBJ2-7
d_gene: TRBD2
abundance: -
v_gene: TRBV30
CDR3nt: TGTGCCTGGAGTGTAGCGGGAGGGCCGGGTGAGCAGTACTTC
CDR3aa: CAWSVAGGPGEQYF

j_gene: TRBJ2-5
d_gene: TRBD1
abundance: -
v_gene: TRBV11-2
CDR3nt: TGTGCCAGCAGCTTAGATCACAGACAGGGGGCCTTCGGGGAGACCCAGTACTTC
CDR3aa: CASSLDHRQGAFGETQYF

j_gene: TRBJ2-2
d_gene: TRBD1
abundance: -
v_gene: TRBV27
CDR3nt: TGTGCCAGCAGTTTATTGGGGGAGACAGGGTCCCGGGAGCTGTTTTTT
CDR3aa: CASSLLGETGSRELFF

j_gene: TRBJ2-5
d_gene: -
abundance: -
v_gene: TRBV6-1
CDR3nt: TGTGCCAGCAGTGAATGGACATTCCGTCAAGAGACCCAGTACTTC
CDR3aa: CASSEWTFRQETQYF

j_gene: TRBJ2-3
d_gene: -
abundance: few
v_gene: TRBV6-1
CDR3nt: TGTGCCAGCAGGGACAGTGGCACAGATACGCAGTATTTT
CDR3aa: CASRDSGTDTQYF

j_gene: TRBJ2-3
d_gene: TRBD2
abundance: few
v_gene: TRBV2
CDR3nt: TGTGCCAGCAGCGGACTAGCGGGAGGAGATACGCAGTATTTT
CDR3aa: CASSGLAGGDTQYF

j_gene: TRBJ2-7
d_gene: -
abundance: -
v_gene: TRBV4-3
CDR3nt: TGCGCCAGCAGCCAACCGGACACTCTCCAGGACGAGCAGTACTTC
CDR3aa: CASSQPDTLQDEQYF

j_gene: TRBJ1-2
d_gene: -
abundance: -
v_gene: TRBV4-1
CDR3nt: TGCGCCAGCAGCCCCCCCGGGTCCAACTATGGCTACACCTTC
CDR3aa: CASSPPGSNYGYTF

j_gene: TRBJ2-3
d_gene: -
abundance: -
v_gene: TRBV4-2
CDR3nt: TGTGCCAGCAGCCCCTACGGGGTGACAGATACGCAGTATTTT
CDR3aa: CASSPYGVTDTQYF

j_gene: TRBJ1-4
d_gene: -
abundance: -
v_gene: TRBV4-1
CDR3nt: TGTGCCAGCAGCCAATTGCAGGGGAATGAAAAACTGTTTTTT
CDR3aa: CASSQLQGNEKLFF

j_gene: TRBJ2-1
d_gene: -
abundance: -
v_gene: TRBV4-1
CDR3nt: TGCGCCAGCAGCCAAGGGGAGGGGCAGGGGACGTTCTTC
CDR3aa: CASSQGEGQGTFF

j_gene: TRBJ1-5
d_gene: -
abundance: -
v_gene: TRBV30
CDR3nt: TGTGCCTGGAGTGTACTGAATCAGCCCCAGCATTTT
CDR3aa: CAWSVLNQPQHF

j_gene: TRBJ2-2
d_gene: TRBD1
abundance: once
v_gene: TRBV5-1
CDR3nt: TGCGCCAGCAGCTTTAGGACAGGTTCCACCGGGGAGCTGTTTTTT
CDR3aa: CASSFRTGSTGELFF

j_gene: TRBJ2-1
d_gene: TRBD2
abundance: once
v_gene: TRBV27
CDR3nt: TGTGCCAGCAGTTCCAGACTAGCGGCCTCCTACAATGAGCAGTTCTTC
CDR3aa: CASSSRLAASYNEQFF

j_gene: TRBJ1-4
d_gene: TRBD1
abundance: -
v_gene: TRBV11-2
CDR3nt: TGTGCCAGCAGCTTAGGACAGGGGAGGTGGGGTGAAAAACTGTTTTTT
CDR3aa: CASSLGQGRWGEKLFF

j_gene: TRBJ1-4
d_gene: -
abundance: -
v_gene: TRBV5-1
CDR3nt: TGCGCCAGCAGCGAGGCTAACAGGAAACTGTTTTTT
CDR3aa: CASSEANRKLFF

j_gene: TRBJ2-7
d_gene: -
abundance: -
v_gene: TRBV5-1
CDR3nt: TGCGCCAGCAGCTTGGGGCAAGACTACGAGCAGTACTTC
CDR3aa: CASSLGQDYEQYF

j_gene: TRBJ1-2
d_gene: TRBD1
abundance: -
v_gene: TRBV29-1
CDR3nt: TGCAGCGTTTTGACAGGGGGCTTTTCTGGCTACACCTTC
CDR3aa: CSVLTGGFSGYTF

j_gene: TRBJ2-1
d_gene: -
abundance: -
v_gene: TRBV9
CDR3nt: TGTGCCAGCAGCGGGAGCGGACGCTCCTACAATGAGCAGTTCTTC
CDR3aa: CASSGSGRSYNEQFF

j_gene: TRBJ2-1
d_gene: TRBD2
abundance: -
v_gene: TRBV7-2
CDR3nt: TGTGCCAGCAGCCCTCTAGCGGGTGGGCACAATGAGCAGTTCTTC
CDR3aa: CASSPLAGGHNEQFF

j_gene: TRBJ2-7
d_gene: TRBD1
abundance: -
v_gene: TRBV7-9
CDR3nt: TGTGCCAGCAGCTCCACTTCTTTGGACAGGGGGAGGCACGAGCAGTACTTC
CDR3aa: CASSSTSLDRGRHEQYF